The clone carrying this T cell receptor (beta chain) was detected only a few times. Its specificity is unknown. Primers for the PCR totalled 60 Vbeta and 13 Jbeta. Here immunoSEQ multiplex PCR was the method, and the copy in TCRdb shows in-frame clones only, minus some. The sample records 95,000 to 130,000 clones, under 85% being singletons. The data were obtained in a study of cytomegalovirus exposure and HLA in healthy donors. Regarding the study as a whole: Analyses of presence and absence presupposed an approximately uniform sequencing depth across donors.

The ends lost 5 bases at V and 5 bases at J; junction bases unmatched: 2. The CDR3 has 13 amino acids. Germline CDR1 is MNHEY and CDR2 is SVGAGI. The chain recombines TRBV6-5 with TRBJ1-5, with TRBD1 identical over 8 bases. The clonotype comes from a woman between 18 and 29 years old in good health and CMV-seronegative. What was sequenced was PBMCs. The CDR3 DNA reads TGTGCCAGCAGTCCGACAGGGGATCAGCCCCAGCATTTT. This sequence encodes CASSPTGDQPQHF.